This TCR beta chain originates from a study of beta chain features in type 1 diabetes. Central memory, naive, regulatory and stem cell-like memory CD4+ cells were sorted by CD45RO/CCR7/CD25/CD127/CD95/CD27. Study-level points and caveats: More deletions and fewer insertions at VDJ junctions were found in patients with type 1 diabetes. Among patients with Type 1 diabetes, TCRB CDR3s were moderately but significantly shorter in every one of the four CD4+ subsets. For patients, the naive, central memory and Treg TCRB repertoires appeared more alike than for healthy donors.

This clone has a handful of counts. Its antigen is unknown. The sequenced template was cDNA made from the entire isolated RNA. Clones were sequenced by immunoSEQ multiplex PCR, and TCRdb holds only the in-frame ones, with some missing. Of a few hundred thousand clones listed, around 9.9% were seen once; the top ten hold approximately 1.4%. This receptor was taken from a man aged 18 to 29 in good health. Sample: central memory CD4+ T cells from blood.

CDR3 protein: CAWRQGASGSKFF. Here the CDR3 DNA reads TGTGCCTGGAGACAAGGGGCTAGCGGGAGTAAGTTCTTC. The chain uses TRBV30 and TRBJ2-1, with TRBD2 matching 10 bases. Looked up from germline, CDR1 is GTSNPN and CDR2 is SVGIG (reference sequence). After removal of 3 bases from V and 14 bases from J, the junction contained 10 bases not matched to a gene. The CDR3 consists of 13 residues.